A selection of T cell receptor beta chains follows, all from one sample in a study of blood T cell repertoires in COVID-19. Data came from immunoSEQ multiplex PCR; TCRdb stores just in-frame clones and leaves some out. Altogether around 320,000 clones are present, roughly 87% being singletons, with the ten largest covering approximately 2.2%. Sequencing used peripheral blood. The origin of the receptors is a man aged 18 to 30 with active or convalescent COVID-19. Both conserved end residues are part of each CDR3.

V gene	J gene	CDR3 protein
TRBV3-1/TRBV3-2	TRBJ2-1	CASSRTSGANNEQFF
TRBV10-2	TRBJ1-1	CASSQTGITEAFF
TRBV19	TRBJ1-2	CASSTPGTGSGYTF
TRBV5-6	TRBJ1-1	CASSFLVNTEAFF
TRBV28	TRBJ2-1	CASTKFGRLQGYIDNEQFF
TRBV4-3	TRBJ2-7	CASSHTADYEQYF
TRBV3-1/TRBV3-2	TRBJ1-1	CASSDTLNTEAFF
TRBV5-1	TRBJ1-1	CASSLLRRSGTEAFF
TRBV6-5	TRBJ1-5	CASSTTSSNQPQHF
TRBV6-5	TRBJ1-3	CASSYADRSSGNTIYF
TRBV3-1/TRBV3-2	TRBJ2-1	CASKQPTGTGANLSYNEQFF
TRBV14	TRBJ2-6	CASSQGGHLSSGANVLTF
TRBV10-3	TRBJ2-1	CAIRGVATKNNNEQFF
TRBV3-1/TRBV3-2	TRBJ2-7	CASSQDGPGTSGRIGDEQYF
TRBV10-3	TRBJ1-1	CAISGIGGDTEAFF
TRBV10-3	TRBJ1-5	CAISEGGVGQPQHF
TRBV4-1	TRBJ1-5	CASSQVPGYSNQPQHF
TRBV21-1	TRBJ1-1	CASVQPGTYTEAFF
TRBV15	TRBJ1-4	CATVGRQGSNEKLFF
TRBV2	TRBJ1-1	CASSLTGGTEAFF
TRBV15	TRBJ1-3	CATSRVKSGNTIYF
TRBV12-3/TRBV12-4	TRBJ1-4	CASSPRQNEKLFF
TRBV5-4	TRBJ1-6	CASSLDWDRRVSPLHF
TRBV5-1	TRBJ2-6	CASSPGAQGYGANVLTF
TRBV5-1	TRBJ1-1	CASSLATTGVNTEAFF
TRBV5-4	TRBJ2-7	CASSLLSGQGNEQYF
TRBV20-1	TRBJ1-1	CSARGLQTHF
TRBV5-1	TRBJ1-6	CASSLYGQGNSPLHF
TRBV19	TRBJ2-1	CASSSGGRYNEQFF
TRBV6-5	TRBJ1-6	CASRMTGLNSPLHF
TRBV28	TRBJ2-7	CASSPTRTGSYEQYF
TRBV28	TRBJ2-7	CASSQGRLTYEQYF
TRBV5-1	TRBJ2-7	CASSFRESVGYEQYF
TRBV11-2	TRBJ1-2	CASRLQGPGYTF
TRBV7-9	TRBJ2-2	CASSLGAGGTITGELFF